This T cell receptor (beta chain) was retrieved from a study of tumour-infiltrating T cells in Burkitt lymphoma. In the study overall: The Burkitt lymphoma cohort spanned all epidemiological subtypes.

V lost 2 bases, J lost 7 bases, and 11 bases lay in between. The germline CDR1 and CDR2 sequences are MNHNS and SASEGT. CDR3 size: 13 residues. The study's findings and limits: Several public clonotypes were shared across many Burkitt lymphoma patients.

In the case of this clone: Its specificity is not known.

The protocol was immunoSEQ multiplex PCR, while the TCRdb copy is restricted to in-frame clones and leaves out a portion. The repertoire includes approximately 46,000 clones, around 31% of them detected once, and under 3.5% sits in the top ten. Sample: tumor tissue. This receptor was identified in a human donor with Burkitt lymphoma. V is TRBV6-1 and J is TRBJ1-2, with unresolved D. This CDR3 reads CASSESSGFGYTF. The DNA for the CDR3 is TGTGCCAGCAGTGAAAGTTCTGGGTTTGGCTACACCTTC.